This T cell receptor beta chain was found in a study of chemoradiotherapy in HPV16-positive cancers. Overall study results and limits: Only a couple of HPV16-positive patients supplied the functional HPV-specificity definition.

On this clone itself: The antigen is not known.

Losses at the gene ends were 7 bases for V and 5 bases for J; bases not matched to a gene: 6. The CDR3 has 13 residues. Germline V gene sequence: CDR1 ENHRY, CDR2 SYGVKD. TCRdb keeps only in-frame clones here, not all; method: immunoSEQ multiplex PCR. This table has tens of thousands of clones, roughly 73% appearing once. Over chemoradiotherapy, repertoires were sampled more than once. This specimen was acquired from a patient who underwent chemoradiotherapy. The source is a human donor with HPV-associated anogenital cancer. V usage is TRBV10-3 and J usage is TRBJ2-5, with TRBD1 matching over 8 bases. The CDR3 spells CAITPRTGETQYF. The CDR3 DNA follows: TGTGCCATCACCCCGAGGACAGGGGAGACCCAGTACTTC.